Presented here are 27 T cell receptor beta chains from one specimen sequenced in a study of identifying expanded T cells in peripheral blood. The protocol was immunoSEQ multiplex PCR, while the TCRdb copy is restricted to in-frame clones and leaves out a portion. The sample yields over 100,000 clones, around 88% seen once. The sequenced sample was blood. Every receptor here comes from a person between 18 and 69 years old in good health.

This clone showed up just once. V is TRBV21-1 and J is TRBJ1-1. TRBV21-1 is a listed pseudogene. The CDR3 runs to 13 residues. Here the CDR3 reads CARLRRGNTEAFF. CDR3 nucleotide sequence: TGTGCCAGATTGCGGAGGGGTAACACTGAAGCTTTCTTT.

This sequence joins TRBV11-1 and TRBJ2-5, with D tentatively TRBD1 (5 bases). The CDR3 loop spans 12 amino acids. V gave up 2 bases and J gave up 4 bases, with 5 bases separating them. The V gene's germline CDR1 is SGHAT and CDR2 FQDESV (reference sequence). The CDR3 region has the DNA TGTGCCAGCAGCTTAAGGGGAGAGACCCAGTACTTC. Translation gives CASSLRGETQYF.

Turning to this clone: The same CDR3 is also encoded by other DNA sequences in this sample. J is TRBJ2-7 and V is TRBV11-1, with D perhaps matching TRBD1 (5 bases). CDR3 length: 13 residues. Trimming shortened V by 2 bases and J by 2 bases, and 7 bases separated the two germline ends. Germline-derived CDR1 and CDR2 are SGHAT and FQDESV (reference sequence). CDR3 bases: TGTGCCAGCAGCTTACAGGGTACCTACGAGCAGTACTTC. Its translation is CASSLQGTYEQYF.

This sequence joins TRBV4-3 and TRBJ2-2, with 10 positions matching TRBD2. The CDR3 runs to 15 residues. V lost 4 bases and J lost 5; bases outside the gene matches: 4. Germline V gene sequence: CDR1 LGHNA, CDR2 YSLEER. CDR3 nucleotides: TGCGCCAGCAGCCCCAGCGGGGGGGCGACCGGGGAGCTGTTTTTT. Translated: CASSPSGGATGELFF.

This clone came up once. The V call is TRBV29-1, the J call TRBJ2-7; unclear D gene. Germline lookup yields CDR1 SQVTM and CDR2 ANQGSEA. Trimming shortened V by 0 bases and J by 7 bases, and 10 bases separated the two germline ends. The CDR3 extends over 12 amino acids. The CDR3 here is CSVEDPGSEQYF. In nucleotides, the CDR3 is TGCAGCGTTGAAGACCCGGGCTCTGAGCAGTACTTC.

This chain links TRBV10-1 with TRBJ2-2, with D tentatively TRBD2 (6 bases). This CDR3 is 15 amino acids long. V lost 7 bases to trimming and J lost 1 base, with 13 bases between them. The V gene's germline CDR1 is WNHNN and CDR2 SYGVQD (reference sequence). CDR3 sequence (DNA): TGCGCCAGCAACTCCGCGGGGATGAACACCGGGGAGCTGTTTTTT. This sequence encodes CASNSAGMNTGELFF.

The V gene is TRBV10-3, the J gene TRBJ2-3; D is perhaps TRBD1 (5 bases). V was cut by 10 bases and J by 2 bases, with 16 bases left in between. The CDR3 has 14 amino acids. Germline V gene sequence: CDR1 ENHRY, CDR2 SYGVKD. The CDR3, as DNA: TGTGCCACCTGGGTCCAGGGTCCCACAGATACGCAGTATTTT. Translating it yields CATWVQGPTDTQYF.

J is TRBJ1-2 and V is TRBV4-2; D gene ambiguous. This CDR3 is built from 15 residues. Trimming took off 0 bases at V and 4 bases at J, with 12 bases between the two ends. Germline assignment: CDR1 LGHNA and CDR2 YNFKEQ. The CDR3 reads CASSQDPGSGYGYTF. The CDR3 DNA is TGTGCCAGCAGCCAAGATCCCGGTTCGGGCTATGGCTACACCTTC.

The J gene is TRBJ1-3, the V gene TRBV5-1; D remains ambiguous. The CDR3 loop spans 11 amino acids. The germline CDR1 and CDR2 sequences are SGHRS and YFSETQ. The ends were cut back, 0 bases at V and 8 bases at J, with 3 bases in the middle. The CDR3 DNA reads as TGCGCCAGCAGCTTGGGGCACACCATATATTTT. Residues: CASSLGHTIYF.

The chain recombines TRBV11-2 with TRBJ1-2; D uncertain. The CDR3 is made up of 15 amino acids. The germline V and J ends were trimmed by 7 bases and 7 bases, with 22 bases remaining between them. The germline CDR1 and CDR2 sequences are SGHAT and FQNNGV. CDR3 sequence (DNA): TGTGCCAGCACCCTCAGCGACACATGGGATAGTGGCTACACCTTC. It yields the protein CASTLSDTWDSGYTF.

The gene calls are TRBV5-4 and TRBJ1-2; TRBD1 aligns across 8 bases. This CDR3 comprises 14 residues. Germline CDR1 reads SGHNT; CDR2 reads YYREEE (reference sequence). V lost 5 bases to trimming and J lost 8 bases; unmatched junction nucleotides: 11. The CDR3 region has the DNA TGTGCCAGCAGTTTACCCCAGGGGGCTTTAGGCTACACCTTC. Its translation: CASSLPQGALGYTF.

The V call is TRBV6-1, the J call TRBJ2-5; tentatively, D is TRBD1 (6 bases). This CDR3 is 14 amino acids long. Per germline, CDR1 MNHNS and CDR2 SASEGT. The V and J ends lost 7 bases and 1 base respectively, with 13 bases between them. CDR3 region: CASTGTTIQETQYF. The CDR3 DNA follows: TGTGCCAGCACCGGGACAACTATCCAAGAGACCCAGTACTTC.

This clone was seen only once. The chain joins TRBV7-9 to TRBJ2-1; 8 bases map to TRBD2. The CDR3 extends over 16 amino acids. Per germline, CDR1 SEHNR and CDR2 FQNEAQ (reference sequence). Unmatched junction bases numbered 8, after V lost 4 bases and J lost 3 bases. The CDR3 bases are TGTGCCAGCAGCTCAGATAGCGGGGCCCACTACAATGAGCAGTTCTTC. It yields the protein CASSSDSGAHYNEQFF.

This chain joins TRBV7-6 and TRBJ1-5, with D possibly TRBD1 on 5 matching bases. V was trimmed by 1 base and J by 3 bases, leaving 7 bases between them. Looked up from germline, CDR1 is SGHVS and CDR2 is FNYEAQ. CDR3 size: 14 residues. CDR3 DNA sequence: TGTGCCAGCAGCTTAGGGGGCAACAATCAGCCCCAGCATTTT. Its protein product is CASSLGGNNQPQHF.

The V and J genes are TRBV6-5 and TRBJ1-5; the D gene is possibly TRBD1 (6 bases). CDR1 is MNHEY and CDR2 is SVGAGI in the germline V gene. Between the trimmed V and J ends, which lost 6 bases and 3 bases, there was a span of 9 bases. CDR3 length equals 13 residues. CDR3 sequence reads: CASRRDTNQPQHF. The DNA of the CDR3 is TGTGCCAGCAGGCGGGACACCAATCAGCCCCAGCATTTT.

The genes are TRBV6-4 and TRBJ2-1; D is unclear. The CDR3 sequence is 12 residues long. Germline values: CDR1 MRHNA, CDR2 SNTAGT. V shed 2 bases and J shed 9 bases, with 8 bases lying between them. CDR3 sequence: CASSDEGFEQFF. DNA for the CDR3: TGTGCCAGCAGTGACGAAGGGTTTGAGCAGTTCTTC.

This rearrangement joins TRBV7-2 to TRBJ2-7; D may be TRBD1 (6 bases). V lost 2 bases to trimming and J lost 2 bases, with 10 bases between them. The CDR3 has 14 amino acids. From germline, CDR1 is SGHTA and CDR2 FQGNSA. Written as DNA, the CDR3 is TGTGCCAGCAGCTTAACAGGGTTCACCTACGAGCAGTACTTC. Translation: CASSLTGFTYEQYF.

The rearrangement uses TRBV5-1 and TRBJ1-1; no definite D call. CDR1 SGHRS and CDR2 YFSETQ come from the germline V gene. V dropped 0 bases and J dropped 0 bases, with 9 bases sitting between them. The CDR3 sequence is 15 residues long. CDR3 sequence reads: CASSLGTGLNTEAFF. DNA of the CDR3: TGCGCCAGCAGCTTGGGTACGGGGTTGAACACTGAAGCTTTCTTT.

There are a few counts of this clone. The sample holds other DNA sequences that translate to the same CDR3. The chain is built from TRBV28 and TRBJ1-2; D perhaps matches TRBD1 (5 bases). The germline gives CDR1 MDHEN, CDR2 SYDVKM. The CDR3 is 14 residues long. V was pared by 4 bases and J by 2 bases, with 11 bases between. The CDR3 DNA sequence: TGTGCCAGCAGTTCTCCCGGGGGAAACTATGGCTACACCTTC. Translating it yields CASSSPGGNYGYTF.

In this sample, this clone turned up once. This chain uses TRBV5-1 with TRBJ2-7, with 8 bases lining up with TRBD1. The CDR3 covers 13 residues. Germline CDR1 is SGHRS and CDR2 is YFSETQ. With V trimmed by 3 bases and J by 5 bases, 4 bases remained unmatched. The CDR3 region has the DNA TGCGCCAGCAGCTCCGACAGGGGCGACGAGCAGTACTTC. Protein sequence: CASSSDRGDEQYF.

V usage is TRBV7-3 and J usage is TRBJ2-7; 11 bases line up with TRBD1. CDR3 length: 14 residues. Losses at the gene ends were 5 bases for V and 2 bases for J; bases not matched to a gene: 2. CDR1 is SGHTA and CDR2 is FQGTGA in the germline V gene. The CDR3 sequence: CASSMGQGAYEQYF. CDR3 bases: TGTGCCAGCAGCATGGGACAGGGGGCCTACGAGCAGTACTTC.

Written as DNA, the CDR3 is TGTGCCAGCAGTCCTAACAGGGGGTTGACACCGAACACTGAAGCTTTCTTT. Translated, it gives CASSPNRGLTPNTEAFF. The chain couples TRBV7-9 to TRBJ1-1; TRBD1 agrees at 8 bases. Germline V lookup: CDR1 SEHNR, CDR2 FQNEAQ (reference sequence). There are 17 residues in the CDR3. J lost 1 base, V lost 6 bases, and 13 bases had no gene match.

About this clone itself: Other DNA sequences in this specimen translate into the identical CDR3. J is TRBJ2-2 and V is TRBV5-1; D gene unclear. This CDR3 is 13 amino acids long. Trimming stripped 0 bases from V and 5 bases from J, with 5 bases between. Per the germline V gene, CDR1 is SGHRS and CDR2 is YFSETQ. The CDR3: CASSLGETGELFF. The CDR3 bases are TGCGCCAGCAGCTTGGGCGAAACCGGGGAGCTGTTTTTT.

This chain links TRBV25-1 with TRBJ2-2; 7 positions agree with TRBD2. V lost 11 bases to trimming and J lost 0 bases; unmatched junction nucleotides: 15. Per the germline V gene, CDR1 is MGHDK and CDR2 is SYGVNS. The CDR3 totals 17 residues. CDR3 bases: TGTGCCGTCGCAAAGGGAGGGCCCGACGCGAACACCGGGGAGCTGTTTTTT. Translating gives CAVAKGGPDANTGELFF.

The chain is built from TRBV29-1 and TRBJ2-7; 11 bases match TRBD1. This CDR3 is built from 13 residues. The germline V gene has CDR1 SQVTM and CDR2 ANQGSEA. V lost 6 bases to trimming and J lost 4 bases; unmatched junction nucleotides: 5. The CDR3 sequence is CSVGTGGWYEQYF. In DNA, the CDR3 is TGCAGCGTAGGGACAGGGGGATGGTACGAGCAGTACTTC.

The V gene is TRBV5-1, the J gene TRBJ1-1; TRBD1 agrees at 8 bases. J lost 7 bases, V lost 2 bases, and 4 bases had no gene match. In germline, CDR1 is SGHRS, CDR2 YFSETQ. This CDR3 contains 13 residues. The CDR3, as DNA: TGCGCCAGCAGCTTCACAGGGGGGAATGAAGCTTTCTTT. Amino acid sequence: CASSFTGGNEAFF.

The V and J genes are TRBV10-3 and TRBJ2-5, with 8 bases fitting TRBD2. J lost 7 bases, V lost 5 bases, and 9 bases had no gene match. The CDR3 contains 14 residues. The germline CDR1 and CDR2 sequences are ENHRY and SYGVKD. CDR3 loop: CAISRGGAGWTQYF. As DNA, the CDR3 is TGTGCCATCAGTCGGGGGGGCGCTGGTTGGACCCAGTACTTC.